The 3 T cell receptor beta chains given below trace back to one sample, sequenced in a study of T cell responses to AZD1222 COVID-19 vaccine (dated by TCRdb to the early 2020s). According to the study, the label for this sample's time point signals: baseline before first vaccination. The library came from the immunoSEQ multiplex PCR assay. TCRdb obtained this table from immuneACCESS and retained in-frame rearrangements with V and J assigned. These tables miss some clones; where compared with another copy, unresolved V genes account for less than half of the shortfall, and the remainder is unexplained. The sample profile shows about 57,000 clones; approximately 83% of them were found once. Over 15% of the sample goes to the ten largest clones. The sample here was peripheral blood, taken on day 0 of AZD1222 vaccination. The source of these receptors is an adult in good health.

The genes are TRBV12-3 or TRBV12-4 and TRBJ2-2, with no clear D. The CDR3 is 13 residues long. Trimming took 3 bases from V and 7 from J, leaving 9 bases between them. CDR3 coding DNA: TGTGCCAGCAGTTTTCGTGTCGACGGGGAGCTGTTTTTT. It yields the protein CASSFRVDGELFF.

The V gene is TRBV20-1, the J gene TRBJ2-3, with 10 bases matching TRBD2. In germline, CDR1 is DFQATT, CDR2 SNEGSKA (reference sequence). Trimming cost V 3 bases and J 3 bases; bases outside gene matches: 6. The CDR3 covers 15 residues. CDR3 bases: TGCAGTGCTAGTTCACTAGCGGGAAAAACAGATACGCAGTATTTT. Translating it yields CSASSLAGKTDTQYF.

CDR3 DNA sequence: TGTGCCACCAGCAGAGAGGCGGAGACCTACGAGCAGTACTTC. Encoded protein: CATSREAETYEQYF. The V gene is TRBV15, the J gene TRBJ2-7; D is unresolved. The V end was cut by 0 bases, the J end by 2 bases, with 8 bases between. Germline V gives CDR1 LNHNV, CDR2 YYDKDF (reference sequence). The CDR3 loop spans 14 amino acids.